This T cell receptor beta chain was retrieved from a study of cytomegalovirus exposure and HLA in healthy donors. The germline V gene has CDR1 MDHEN and CDR2 SYDVKM. This CDR3 is built from 13 residues. V trimming: 11 bases; J trimming: 8 bases; junction bases outside the gene matches: 9. Comments on this clone: Its antigen is not identified.

Points from the study as a whole: Later findings reportedly placed an Asian-associated ancestry cluster below the roughly 660-donor mean for N-insertions. HLA-A and HLA-B allele assignments for most subjects were reportedly predicted accurately using TCR beta sequences. Earlier analysis found most TCR beta V segments productive about 90% or about 30% of the time.

Vbeta (60) and Jbeta (13) primers were used in the PCR. Only in-frame clones appear in the TCRdb table, and some are missing; sequencing was by immunoSEQ multiplex PCR. Found here are 65,000 to 80,000 clones, around 73% of them singletons; the top ten hold around 8.9%. This receptor was obtained from a middle-aged woman in good health and CMV-seropositive. The specimen was PBMCs. The chain links TRBV28 to TRBJ2-1; 10 bases align to TRBD1. The CDR3 DNA sequence: TGTGCCGCTCGGGACAGGGGACGGTATGAGCAGTTCTTC. It codes for CAARDRGRYEQFF.